These 30 T cell receptor beta chains were all obtained from the same sample, sequenced in a study of blood T cell repertoires in COVID-19. TCRdb keeps only in-frame clones here, not all; method: immunoSEQ multiplex PCR. The sample lists fewer than 350,000 clones, about 85% occurring once. The source material was PBMCs or T cells enriched from blood (not recorded which). All receptors derive from a woman in her 30s who had been exposed to COVID-19.

The V and J genes are TRBV6-5 and TRBJ1-2, with a weak D call TRBD1 (6 bases). Looked up from germline, CDR1 is MNHEY and CDR2 is SVGAGI. The V end was cut by 0 bases, the J end by 6 bases, with 11 bases between. The CDR3 is 14 amino acids. The CDR3 bases are TGTGCCAGCAGTTACTCGGCAGGGGCGAATGGCTACACCTTC. The encoded protein is CASSYSAGANGYTF.

The chain couples TRBV28 to TRBJ1-2; TRBD1 agrees at 8 bases. V shed 6 bases and J 7 bases; nucleotides not matched to a gene: 4. The CDR3 runs 12 residues. Germline lookup yields CDR1 MDHEN and CDR2 SYDVKM. CDR3: CASRTQGGGYTF. As DNA, the CDR3 is TGTGCCAGCAGGACACAGGGGGGTGGCTACACCTTC.

This clone has only one observation. The chain couples TRBV5-1 to TRBJ1-1; D is possibly TRBD1 (5 bases). The CDR3 is made up of 15 amino acids. CDR1 is SGHRS and CDR2 is YFSETQ in the germline V gene. Trimming removed 0 bases at V and 1 base at J, with 10 bases between. CDR3 nucleotide sequence: TGCGCCAGCAGCTTGGATGGGGCGCAGAACACTGAAGCTTTCTTT. The encoded protein is CASSLDGAQNTEAFF.

The chain employs TRBV9 and TRBJ1-5, with TRBD1 as a possible D gene (5 bases). The CDR3 is made up of 14 amino acids. Germline-derived CDR1 and CDR2 are SGDLS and YYNGEE. V was shortened by 4 bases and J by 3 bases, with 11 bases between the two germline ends. The CDR3 region has the DNA TGTGCCAGCAGCCCTGGACAAGTCAATCAGCCCCAGCATTTT. Translating gives CASSPGQVNQPQHF.

This clone occurred many times. This chain joins TRBV5-4 and TRBJ1-1; D may be TRBD1 (5 bases). V dropped 4 bases and J dropped 12 bases, with 19 bases sitting between them. The length of the CDR3 is 13 residues. Looked up from germline, CDR1 is SGHNT and CDR2 is YYREEE (reference sequence). CDR3 DNA: TGTGCCAGCAGCCTCGGGACTGCTACATCGACTTTCTTT. Its translation: CASSLGTATSTFF. The full variable domain, with the rest looked up from reference TRBV5-4 and TRBJ1-1, is ETGVTQSPTHLIKTRGQQVTLRCSSQSGHNTVSWYQQALGQGPQFIFQYYREEENGRGNFPPRFSGLQFPNYSSELNVNALELDDSALYLCASSLGTATSTFFGQGTRLTVV.

The genes are TRBV9 and TRBJ2-3; 7 nucleotides align to TRBD2. The CDR3 covers 15 residues. Germline V gene data show CDR1 as SGDLS and CDR2 as YYNGEE. Trimming took 4 bases from V and 2 from J; bases not matched to a gene: 7. DNA for the CDR3: TGTGCCAGCAGCCGCTCCGGGGGGTACACAGATACGCAGTATTTT. Its translation: CASSRSGGYTDTQYF.

The chain combines TRBV28 with TRBJ1-5; D perhaps matches TRBD1 (6 bases). Per germline, CDR1 MDHEN and CDR2 SYDVKM. The V and J ends lost 3 bases and 1 base respectively, with 16 bases between them. This CDR3 region has 17 residues. The CDR3 spells CASSFSRGRGSNQPQHF. The CDR3 DNA sequence: TGTGCCAGCAGTTTTAGCCGCGGGAGGGGGAGCAATCAGCCCCAGCATTTT.

V and J are TRBV18 and TRBJ1-1; D gene unclear. CDR1 KGHSH and CDR2 LQKENI come from the germline V gene. V was pared by 5 bases and J by 0 bases, with 10 bases between. CDR3 length: 14 residues. DNA of the CDR3: TGTGCCAGCTCAAGCCGGGATCTGAACACTGAAGCTTTCTTT. Protein product: CASSSRDLNTEAFF. Supplemented by reference TRBV18 and TRBJ1-1, the full variable domain reads NAGVMQNPRHLVRRRGQEARLRCSPMKGHSHVYWYRQLPEEGLKFMVYLQKENIIDESGMPKERFSAEFPKEGPSILRIQQVVRGDSAAYFCASSSRDLNTEAFFGQGTRLTVV.

The chain joins TRBV7-6 to TRBJ1-2; the match to TRBD1 covers 12 bases. Germline loops: CDR1 SGHVS, CDR2 FNYEAQ. V dropped 1 base and J dropped 4; count of bases not matched to a gene: 4. The CDR3 spans 16 residues. DNA of the CDR3: TGTGCCAGCAGCTTAGGTGGGACAGGGGGCGTCTATGGCTACACCTTC. This sequence encodes CASSLGGTGGVYGYTF. Complete variable domain (other parts from reference TRBV7-6 and TRBJ1-2): GAGVSQSPRYKVTKRGQDVALRCDPISGHVSLYWYRQALGQGPEFLTYFNYEAQQDKSGLPNDRFSAERPEGSISTLTIQRTEQRDSAMYRCASSLGGTGGVYGYTFGSGTRLTVV.

This clone was observed once. The chain recombines TRBV3-1 (or the pseudogene TRBV3-2) with TRBJ1-3; D uncertain. Trimming removed 5 bases at V and 2 bases at J, with 7 bases between. The CDR3 length is 13 residues. Per the germline V gene, CDR1 is LGHDT and CDR2 is YNNKEL (reference sequence). This CDR3 is CASSAYPGNTIYF. CDR3 bases: TGTGCCAGCAGCGCCTACCCTGGAAACACCATATATTTT.

CDR3 bases: TGTGCCAGCAGCTTGGAGGGCGCCGAGCAGTACTTC. It codes for CASSLEGAEQYF. V gene TRBV7-9 combines with J gene TRBJ2-7; D is perhaps TRBD2 (6 bases). This CDR3 region has 12 residues. Trimming cost V 3 bases and J 6 bases, with 9 bases left between them. Germline V CDR1 and CDR2: SEHNR, FQNEAQ (reference sequence).

This chain uses TRBV7-2 with TRBJ1-2; D remains ambiguous. With 3 bases removed from V and 0 bases from J, the gap between germline ends came to 11 bases. In germline, CDR1 is SGHTA, CDR2 FQGNSA. This CDR3 has 15 amino acids. The CDR3 spells CASSFYESANYGYTF. CDR3 in DNA: TGTGCCAGCAGCTTTTATGAGTCCGCTAACTATGGCTACACCTTC.

The CDR3 reads CAWRTAGQGELPLHF. CDR3 bases: TGTGCCTGGAGGACGGCGGGACAGGGGGAGCTTCCCCTCCACTTT. This chain joins TRBV30 and TRBJ1-6, with TRBD1 matching 11 bases. After removal of 3 bases from V and 13 bases from J, the junction contained 11 bases not matched to a gene. Germline loops: CDR1 GTSNPN, CDR2 SVGIG (reference sequence). This CDR3 has 15 residues.

The CDR3: CASSYSVAGGHNEQFF. The CDR3 DNA reads TGTGCCAGCAGTTACTCGGTCGCGGGGGGGCACAATGAGCAGTTCTTC. The V gene is TRBV6-5, the J gene TRBJ2-1, with 9 bases lining up with TRBD2. The CDR3 runs to 16 residues. Germline V gene data show CDR1 as MNHEY and CDR2 as SVGAGI. V trimming: 0 bases; J trimming: 5 bases; junction bases outside the gene matches: 5.

V usage is TRBV6-1 and J usage is TRBJ2-5, with D possibly TRBD1 on 6 matching bases. The germline V gene encodes CDR1 MNHNS and CDR2 SASEGT. This CDR3 contains 15 residues. V shed 2 bases and J shed 7 bases, with 17 bases lying between them. The CDR3 DNA sequence: TGTGCCAGCAGTGAAATGATTAAGAAACAGGGGACCCAGTACTTC. This codes for CASSEMIKKQGTQYF.

The V gene is TRBV7-3, the J gene TRBJ1-5; D is unresolved. This CDR3 has 15 residues. V was pared by 2 bases and J by 2 bases, with 10 bases between. The germline V gene has CDR1 SGHTA and CDR2 FQGTGA. The DNA of the CDR3 is TGTGCCAGCAGCTTAGACGGAGGAGGCAATCAGCCCCAGCATTTT. Translated, it gives CASSLDGGGNQPQHF.

This rearrangement joins TRBV5-1 to TRBJ2-3; 12 bases match TRBD1. The CDR3 has 16 amino acids. Per the germline V gene, CDR1 is SGHRS and CDR2 is YFSETQ. J was trimmed by 5 bases and V by 2 bases; bases with no gene match: 6. The CDR3 is CASSFLGQGARDTQYF. The CDR3 DNA follows: TGCGCCAGCAGCTTTCTGGGACAGGGGGCACGAGATACGCAGTATTTT.

The rearrangement links TRBV6-5 to TRBJ2-5; D call uncertain. The CDR3 is 14 residues long. Germline V gene lookup returns CDR1 MNHEY and CDR2 SVGAGI. The V gene lost 7 bases and the J gene lost 1 base, with 13 bases spanning the gap. The DNA for the CDR3 is TGTGCCAGCACCCCTTCGACACGCCAAGAGACCCAGTACTTC. This translates into CASTPSTRQETQYF.

The V and J genes are TRBV6-6 and TRBJ1-2, with a possible D match to TRBD1 (6 bases). This CDR3 spans 16 amino acids. V was cut by 4 bases and J by 3 bases, with 18 bases left in between. Germline-derived CDR1 and CDR2 are MNHNY and SVGAGI (reference sequence). The CDR3 DNA follows: TGTGCCAGCAGTTTCCCACAGGGATCATTAGACTATGGCTACACCTTC. It codes for CASSFPQGSLDYGYTF.

The V gene is TRBV7-9, the J gene TRBJ2-1, with D possibly being TRBD1 (5 bases). The CDR3 runs to 10 residues. CDR1 is SEHNR and CDR2 is FQNEAQ in the germline V gene (reference sequence). V lost 8 bases and J 9 bases, leaving 8 bases between the germline ends. The DNA for the CDR3 is TGTGCCAGCCAGCAGGGTGAGCAGTTCTTC. This translates into CASQQGEQFF.

The chain carries TRBV4-1 and TRBJ1-2; weak D call: TRBD1 (5 bases). V shed 0 bases and J shed 8 bases, with 16 bases lying between them. This CDR3 has 15 residues. Germline CDR1 and CDR2: MGHRA and YSYEKL. CDR3 sequence reads: CASSQDRPRVEGYTF. DNA of the CDR3: TGCGCCAGCAGCCAAGATCGGCCCAGGGTAGAGGGCTACACCTTC.

The chain has TRBV24-1 and TRBJ1-2, with TRBD1 matching over 8 bases. The V gene end was trimmed by 3 bases and the J gene end by 0 bases; junction bases not matched to a gene: 8. The CDR3 is 17 residues long. The germline V gene has CDR1 KGHDR and CDR2 SFDVKD. This CDR3 reads CATSDHGQGPTNYGYTF. In DNA form, the CDR3 reads TGTGCCACCAGTGATCATGGACAGGGTCCAACTAACTATGGCTACACCTTC.

This sequence joins TRBV13 and TRBJ2-5; 10 nucleotides line up with TRBD2. CDR3 length: 15 residues. Germline CDR1 PRHDT, CDR2 FYEKMQ (reference sequence). Trimming at V came to 6 bases and at J to 9 bases, leaving 13 bases not matched to a gene. CDR3 sequence reads: CASSGGLAGDGAQYF. The CDR3 DNA follows: TGTGCCAGCAGTGGGGGGCTAGCGGGAGACGGGGCCCAGTACTTC.

This clone was counted between two and nine times. The chain recombines TRBV6-5 with TRBJ1-2, with TRBD1 matching over 11 bases. J lost 5 bases, V lost 7 bases, and 6 bases had no gene match. This CDR3 is 14 amino acids long. Germline V CDR1 and CDR2: MNHEY, SVGAGI. The DNA for the CDR3 is TGTGCCAGCATCTCGGGACAGGGGGAATATGGCTACACCTTC. Protein sequence: CASISGQGEYGYTF.

The chain joins TRBV27 to TRBJ1-1, with 10 bases fitting TRBD1. CDR3 length: 16 residues. J was trimmed by 3 bases and V by 2 bases; bases with no gene match: 6. Per germline, CDR1 MNHEY and CDR2 SMNVEV (reference sequence). The chain's CDR3 is CASSLTWTGGDTEAFF. The CDR3 nucleotides read TGTGCCAGCAGTTTAACCTGGACAGGGGGGGACACTGAAGCTTTCTTT.

V is TRBV27 and J is TRBJ2-3; weak D call: TRBD2 (6 bases). This CDR3 region has 15 residues. CDR1 is MNHEY, CDR2 SMNVEV, per germline (reference sequence). The V end lost 8 bases, the J end lost 0 bases, and 15 bases lay between the germline ends. The CDR3 reads CASGPWRGSTDTQYF. The CDR3 DNA reads TGTGCCAGCGGTCCTTGGAGGGGCAGCACAGATACGCAGTATTTT.

The chain combines TRBV10-3 with TRBJ2-7, with 11 bases fitting TRBD1. This CDR3 is 15 amino acids long. V gave up 5 bases and J gave up 4 bases; unmatched junction bases: 7. The germline V gene encodes CDR1 ENHRY and CDR2 SYGVKD. In nucleotides, the CDR3 is TGTGCCATCAGTAGCCCCGGGACAGGGGGTTACGAGCAGTACTTC. The encoded protein is CAISSPGTGGYEQYF.

The chain employs TRBV28 and TRBJ2-7; 11 bases line up with TRBD1. J lost 5 bases, V lost 8 bases, and 11 bases had no gene match. The germline V gene encodes CDR1 MDHEN and CDR2 SYDVKM. The CDR3 loop spans 15 amino acids. Here the CDR3 reads CASGDPGQGVNEQYF. As DNA, the CDR3 is TGTGCCAGCGGGGACCCGGGACAGGGGGTCAACGAGCAGTACTTC.

V is TRBV3-1 (or the pseudogene TRBV3-2) and J is TRBJ2-7, with 7 nucleotides matching TRBD2. Germline CDR1 LGHDT, CDR2 YNNKEL (reference sequence). This CDR3 has 14 residues. V lost 1 base to trimming and J lost 5 bases; unmatched junction nucleotides: 5. CDR3 DNA sequence: TGTGCCAGCAGCCAAGTAATCCGGGGGGACGAGCAGTACTTC. Protein sequence: CASSQVIRGDEQYF.

The V call is TRBV27, the J call TRBJ2-5, with 8 bases that match TRBD1. The CDR3 sequence is 17 residues long. The germline CDR1 and CDR2 sequences are MNHEY and SMNVEV (reference sequence). Trimming at V came to 8 bases and at J to 3 bases, leaving 17 bases not matched to a gene. The CDR3 protein is CASVKGLLTGEEETQYF. For the CDR3, the DNA is TGTGCCAGCGTTAAGGGGTTGCTGACAGGGGAGGAAGAGACCCAGTACTTC.